This T cell receptor (beta chain) was identified in a study of blood T cells in healthy people across ages. Study-level points and caveats: Both higher diversity and more naive CD4+ cells marked long-lived donors when set against aged donors. Bulk PBMC profiling left naive and antigen-experienced comparisons inconclusive.

Many counts were recorded for this clonotype. As yet, its antigen is unknown. Every participating donor contributed roughly 9.6 milliliters of peripheral blood through a draw. PCR was performed a second time for about 7 to 12 cycles using a sample-barcoded 5' primer and a J-beta primer mix. Each cDNA molecule was tagged by a template-switch adaptor that had 12 random nucleotides. TCRdb processed the 5' RACE reads anew with MiXCR; each CDR3 protein has one entry. The sample has under 2 million distinct CDR3 sequences; 30% to 40% are singletons. The receptor was isolated from a woman under 40 in good health. Sequencing was performed on blood.

CDR3 nucleotide sequence: TGCGCCAGCAGCCTCACTAGCGGGAGTGGCAATGAGCAGTTCTTC. Protein: CASSLTSGSGNEQFF. This chain links TRBV4-1 with TRBJ2-1, with 11 bases matching TRBD2. Trimming at V came to 4 bases and at J to 6 bases, leaving 5 bases not matched to a gene. The germline V gene has CDR1 MGHRA and CDR2 YSYEKL. The CDR3 consists of 15 residues.